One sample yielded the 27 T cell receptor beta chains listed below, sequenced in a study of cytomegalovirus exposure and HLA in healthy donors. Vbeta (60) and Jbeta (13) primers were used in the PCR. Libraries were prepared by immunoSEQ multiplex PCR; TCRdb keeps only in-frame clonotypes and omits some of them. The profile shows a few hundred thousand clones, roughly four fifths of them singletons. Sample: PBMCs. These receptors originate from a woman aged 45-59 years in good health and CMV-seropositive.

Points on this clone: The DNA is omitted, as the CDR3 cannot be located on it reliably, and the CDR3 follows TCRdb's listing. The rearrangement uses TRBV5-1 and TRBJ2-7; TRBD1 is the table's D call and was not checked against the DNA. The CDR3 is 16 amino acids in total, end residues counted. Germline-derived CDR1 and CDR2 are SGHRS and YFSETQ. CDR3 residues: CASSSSARTGSDEQYF.

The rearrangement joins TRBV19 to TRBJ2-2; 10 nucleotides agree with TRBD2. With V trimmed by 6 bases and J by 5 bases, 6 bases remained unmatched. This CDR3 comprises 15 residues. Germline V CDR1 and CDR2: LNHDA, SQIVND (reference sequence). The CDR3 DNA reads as TGTGCCAGTAGGAGCGGGGGGGAATTTACCGGGGAGCTGTTTTTT. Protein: CASRSGGEFTGELFF.

Here the CDR3 DNA reads TGTGCCAGCAGCTTGGATGGCGGGGGGGCCAAAAACATTCAGTACTTC. Residues: CASSLDGGGAKNIQYF. The chain is built from TRBV5-4 and TRBJ2-4; 8 bases line up with TRBD2. Germline CDR1 is SGHNT and CDR2 is YYREEE (reference sequence). The J segment lost 1 base and the V segment lost 0 bases, leaving 3 bases of the junction unmatched. The CDR3 is 16 residues long.

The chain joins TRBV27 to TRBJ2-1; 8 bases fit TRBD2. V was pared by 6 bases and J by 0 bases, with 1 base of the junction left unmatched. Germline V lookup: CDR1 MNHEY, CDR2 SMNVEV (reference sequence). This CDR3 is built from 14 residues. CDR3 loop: CASSRGGSYNEQFF. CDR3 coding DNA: TGTGCCAGCAGCCGGGGGGGCTCCTACAATGAGCAGTTCTTC.

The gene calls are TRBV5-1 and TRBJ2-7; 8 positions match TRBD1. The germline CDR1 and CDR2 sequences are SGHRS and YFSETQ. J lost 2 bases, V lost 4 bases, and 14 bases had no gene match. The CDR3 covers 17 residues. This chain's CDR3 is CASSPTYLTGDAYEQYF. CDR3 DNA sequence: TGCGCCAGCAGCCCCACCTACTTGACAGGGGACGCCTACGAGCAGTACTTC.

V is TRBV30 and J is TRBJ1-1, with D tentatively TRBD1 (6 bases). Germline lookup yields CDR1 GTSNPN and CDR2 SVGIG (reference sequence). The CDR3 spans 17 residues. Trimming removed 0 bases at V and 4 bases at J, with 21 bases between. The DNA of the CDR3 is TGTGCCTGGAGTGTACTCGTGGGTCGGGGGGCGGGCACTGAAGCTTTCTTT. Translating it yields CAWSVLVGRGAGTEAFF.

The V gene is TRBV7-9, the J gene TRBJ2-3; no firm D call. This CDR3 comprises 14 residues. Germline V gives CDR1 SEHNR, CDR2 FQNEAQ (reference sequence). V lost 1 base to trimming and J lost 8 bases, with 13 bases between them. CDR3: CASSLGATWSTQYF. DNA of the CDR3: TGTGCCAGCAGCTTAGGGGCCACCTGGTCTACGCAGTATTTT.

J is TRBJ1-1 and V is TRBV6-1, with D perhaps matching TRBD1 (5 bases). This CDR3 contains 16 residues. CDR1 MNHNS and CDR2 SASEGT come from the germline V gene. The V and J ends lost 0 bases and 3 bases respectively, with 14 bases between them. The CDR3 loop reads CASSEAQGPYDTEAFF. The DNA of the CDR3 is TGTGCCAGCAGTGAAGCGCAGGGTCCTTATGACACTGAAGCTTTCTTT.

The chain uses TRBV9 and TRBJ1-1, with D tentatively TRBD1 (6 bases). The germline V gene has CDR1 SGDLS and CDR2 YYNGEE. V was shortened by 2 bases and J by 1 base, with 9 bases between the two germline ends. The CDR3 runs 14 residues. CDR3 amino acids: CASSVGQQNTEAFF. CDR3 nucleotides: TGTGCCAGCAGCGTTGGACAGCAGAACACTGAAGCTTTCTTT.

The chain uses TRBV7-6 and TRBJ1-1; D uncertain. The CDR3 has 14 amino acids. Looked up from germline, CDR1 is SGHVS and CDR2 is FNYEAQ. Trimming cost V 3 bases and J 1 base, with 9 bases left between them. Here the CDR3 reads CASSFGVGNTEAFF. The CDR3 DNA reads TGTGCCAGCAGCTTCGGGGTCGGGAACACTGAAGCTTTCTTT. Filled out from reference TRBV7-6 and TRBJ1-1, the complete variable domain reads GAGVSQSPRYKVTKRGQDVALRCDPISGHVSLYWYRQALGQGPEFLTYFNYEAQQDKSGLPNDRFSAERPEGSISTLTIQRTEQRDSAMYRCASSFGVGNTEAFFGQGTRLTVV.

CDR3 sequence: CASSAGGQYNEQFF. As DNA, the CDR3 is TGTGCCAGCAGCGCGGGGGGACAGTACAATGAGCAGTTCTTC. The chain recombines TRBV5-4 with TRBJ2-1; maybe TRBD2 (8 bases). Looked up from germline, CDR1 is SGHNT and CDR2 is YYREEE (reference sequence). V dropped 4 bases and J dropped 4 bases, with 12 bases sitting between them. CDR3 length: 14 amino acids.

The CDR3 is CASSLQGAFNSPLHF. The DNA of the CDR3 is TGTGCCAGCAGTCTACAGGGGGCTTTCAATTCACCCCTCCACTTT. The chain carries TRBV6-6 and TRBJ1-6; 9 bases fit TRBD1. Germline V gene data show CDR1 as MNHNY and CDR2 as SVGAGI (reference sequence). This CDR3 has 15 residues. Trimming took 5 bases from V and 7 from J; bases not matched to a gene: 6.

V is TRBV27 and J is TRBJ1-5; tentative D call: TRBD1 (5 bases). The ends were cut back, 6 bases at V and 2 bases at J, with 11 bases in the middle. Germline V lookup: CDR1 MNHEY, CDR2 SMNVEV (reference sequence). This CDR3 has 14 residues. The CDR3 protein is CASRGGLGNQPQHF. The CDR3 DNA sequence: TGTGCCAGCAGGGGGGGGTTGGGCAATCAGCCCCAGCATTTT.

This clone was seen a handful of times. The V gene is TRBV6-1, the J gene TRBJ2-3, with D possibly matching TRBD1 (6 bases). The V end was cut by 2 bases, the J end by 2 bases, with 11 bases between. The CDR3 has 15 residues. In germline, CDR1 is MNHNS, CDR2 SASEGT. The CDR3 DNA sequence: TGTGCCAGCAGTGAATTGACAGGATACACAGATACGCAGTATTTT. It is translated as CASSELTGYTDTQYF.

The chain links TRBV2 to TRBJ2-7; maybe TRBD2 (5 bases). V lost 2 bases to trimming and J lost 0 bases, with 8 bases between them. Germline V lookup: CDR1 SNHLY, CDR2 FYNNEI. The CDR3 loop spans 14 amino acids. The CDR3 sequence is CASSERELSYEQYF. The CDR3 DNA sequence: TGTGCCAGCAGTGAAAGGGAGCTCTCCTACGAGCAGTACTTC.

The CDR3 sequence is CASSISTGGAGYTF. The CDR3 bases are TGTGCCAGCAGCATCAGTACGGGGGGGGCTGGCTACACCTTC. V gene TRBV9 combines with J gene TRBJ1-2, with D possibly TRBD1 on 6 matching bases. The V gene lost 4 bases and the J gene lost 7 bases, with 17 bases spanning the gap. The germline V gene encodes CDR1 SGDLS and CDR2 YYNGEE. This CDR3 comprises 14 residues.

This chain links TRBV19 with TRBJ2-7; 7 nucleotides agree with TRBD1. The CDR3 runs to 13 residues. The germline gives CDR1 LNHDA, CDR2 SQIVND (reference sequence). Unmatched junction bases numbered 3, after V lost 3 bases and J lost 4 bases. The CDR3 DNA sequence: TGTGCCAGTAGTATCGACAGGGAGTACGAGCAGTACTTC. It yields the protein CASSIDREYEQYF.

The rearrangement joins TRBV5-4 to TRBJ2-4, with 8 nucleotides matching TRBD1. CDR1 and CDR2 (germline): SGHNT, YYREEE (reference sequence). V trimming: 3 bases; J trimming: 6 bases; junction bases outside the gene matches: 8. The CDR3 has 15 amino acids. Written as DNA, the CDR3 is TGTGCCAGCAGCTCGTTACAGGGGGGCGGAAACATTCAGTACTTC. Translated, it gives CASSSLQGGGNIQYF.

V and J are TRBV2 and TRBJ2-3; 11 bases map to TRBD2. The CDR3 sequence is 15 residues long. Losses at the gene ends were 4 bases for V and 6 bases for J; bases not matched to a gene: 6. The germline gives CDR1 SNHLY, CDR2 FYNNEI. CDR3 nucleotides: TGTGCCAGCAGTGTAGTAGCGGGGGGGGTGGATACGCAGTATTTT. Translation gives CASSVVAGGVDTQYF. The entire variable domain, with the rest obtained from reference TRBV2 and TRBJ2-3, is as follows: EPEVTQTPSHQVTQMGQEVILRCVPISNHLYFYWYRQILGQKVEFLVSFYNNEISEKSEIFDDQFSVERPDGSNFTLKIRSTKLEDSAMYFCASSVVAGGVDTQYFGPGTRLTVL.

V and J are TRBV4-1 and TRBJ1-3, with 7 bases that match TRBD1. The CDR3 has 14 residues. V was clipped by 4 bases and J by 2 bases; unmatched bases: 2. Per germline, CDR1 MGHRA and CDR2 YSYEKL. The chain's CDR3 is CASSLTGAGNTIYF. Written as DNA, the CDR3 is TGCGCCAGCAGCCTTACAGGGGCTGGAAACACCATATATTTT.

The CDR3 region is CASSLGQQDQPQHF. Written as DNA, the CDR3 is TGTGCCAGCTCTCTAGGACAGCAGGATCAGCCCCAGCATTTT. The J gene is TRBJ1-5, the V gene TRBV18; D may be TRBD1 (6 bases). The V and J ends lost 6 bases and 5 bases respectively, with 14 bases between them. The CDR3 has 14 residues. Germline lookup yields CDR1 KGHSH and CDR2 LQKENI.

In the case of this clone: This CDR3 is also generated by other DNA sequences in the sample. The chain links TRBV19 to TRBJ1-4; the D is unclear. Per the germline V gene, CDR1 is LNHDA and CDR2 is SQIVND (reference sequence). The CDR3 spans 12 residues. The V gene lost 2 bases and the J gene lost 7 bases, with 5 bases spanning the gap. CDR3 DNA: TGTGCCAGTAGTATACGCGGTGAAAAACTGTTTTTT. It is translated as CASSIRGEKLFF.

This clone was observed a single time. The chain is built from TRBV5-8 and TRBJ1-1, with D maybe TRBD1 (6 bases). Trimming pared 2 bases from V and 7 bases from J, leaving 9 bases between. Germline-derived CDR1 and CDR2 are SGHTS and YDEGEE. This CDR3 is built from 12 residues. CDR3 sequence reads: CASSFDRREAFF. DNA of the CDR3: TGTGCCAGCAGCTTTGACAGGCGTGAAGCTTTCTTT.

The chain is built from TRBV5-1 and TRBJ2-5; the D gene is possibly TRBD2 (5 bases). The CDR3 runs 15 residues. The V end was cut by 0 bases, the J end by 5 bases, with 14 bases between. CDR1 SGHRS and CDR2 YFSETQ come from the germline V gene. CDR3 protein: CASSLGYSGSETQYF. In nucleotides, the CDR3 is TGCGCCAGCAGCTTGGGCTATTCGGGGAGTGAGACCCAGTACTTC. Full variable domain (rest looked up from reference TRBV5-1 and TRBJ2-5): KAGVTQTPRYLIKTRGQQVTLSCSPISGHRSVSWYQQTPGQGLQFLFEYFSETQRNKGNFPGRFSGRQFSNSRSEMNVSTLELGDSALYLCASSLGYSGSETQYFGPGTRLLVL.

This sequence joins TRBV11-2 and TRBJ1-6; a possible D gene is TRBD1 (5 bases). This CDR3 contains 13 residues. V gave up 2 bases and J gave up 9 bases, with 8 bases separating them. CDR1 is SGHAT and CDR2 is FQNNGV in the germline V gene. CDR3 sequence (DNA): TGTGCCAGCAGCTTAATCAGGGCTTCACCCCTCCACTTT. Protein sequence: CASSLIRASPLHF.

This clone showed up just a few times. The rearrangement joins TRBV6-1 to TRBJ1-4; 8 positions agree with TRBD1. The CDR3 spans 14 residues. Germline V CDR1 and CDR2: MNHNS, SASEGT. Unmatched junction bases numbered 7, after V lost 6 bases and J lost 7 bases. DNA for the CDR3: TGTGCCAGCAGCTCGGACAGGGCCCTTGAAAAACTGTTTTTT. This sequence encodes CASSSDRALEKLFF.

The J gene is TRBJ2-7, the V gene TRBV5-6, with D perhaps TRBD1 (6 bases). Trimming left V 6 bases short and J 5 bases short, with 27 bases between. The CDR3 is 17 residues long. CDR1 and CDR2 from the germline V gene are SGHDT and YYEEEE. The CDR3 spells CASTLGAGEPAGDEQYF. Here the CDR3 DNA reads TGTGCCAGCACCCTGGGGGCTGGGGAACCGGCCGGGGACGAGCAGTACTTC.